In its sample, the clone carrying this T cell receptor beta chain was seen once. The antigen remains unidentified. One end of the junction is discordant with germline, which a read error may explain. The CDR3 extends over 15 amino acids. Germline CDR1 is LNHDA and CDR2 is SQIVND (reference sequence). The record originates from a study of breast tumors, draining lymph nodes, adjacent tissues. Study-wide results and caveats: The lymph node origin of tumor T cells was framed as consistent with a hypothesis, not demonstrated. Findings are consistent with lymph node origin and intratumoral expansion of most tumor T cells. Luminal-like breast cancer showed significantly greater tumor-nontumor repertoire similarity than basal-like breast cancer did. Compared with lymph nodes, tumors were less diverse; compared with nontumor tissue, more.

Each CDR3 protein is one row after TCRdb ran MiXCR on the multiplex PCR reads. The table records tens of thousands of distinct CDR3 sequences, around 29% of them present only once. Samples came from axillary lymph nodes draining the breast cancer. The sequence was collected from a female donor with breast cancer. Some clones in this sample may be carry-over from other donors' samples. V and J are TRBV19 and TRBJ2-4; the D gene could be TRBD1 or TRBD2 (5 bases each). The source material was axillary lymph node tissue. CDR3 protein: CASSNTGTGKNIQYF. In DNA form, the CDR3 reads TGTGCCAGTAGTAATACCGGGACGGGGAAAAACATTCAGTATTTC.